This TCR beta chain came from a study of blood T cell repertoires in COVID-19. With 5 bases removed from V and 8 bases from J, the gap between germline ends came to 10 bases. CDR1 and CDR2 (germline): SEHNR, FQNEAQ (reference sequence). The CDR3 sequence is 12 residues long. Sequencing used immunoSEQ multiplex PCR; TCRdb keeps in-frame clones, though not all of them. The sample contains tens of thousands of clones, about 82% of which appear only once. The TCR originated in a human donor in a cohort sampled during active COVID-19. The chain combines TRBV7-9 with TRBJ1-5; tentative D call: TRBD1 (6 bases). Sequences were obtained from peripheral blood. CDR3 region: CASSQQGKPQHF. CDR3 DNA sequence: TGTGCCAGCAGCCAACAGGGTAAGCCCCAGCATTTT. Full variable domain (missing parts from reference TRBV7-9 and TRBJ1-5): DTGVSQNPRHKITKRGQNVTFRCDPISEHNRLYWYRQTLGQGPEFLTYFQNEAQLEKSRLLSDRFSAERPKGSFSTLEIQRTEQGDSAMYLCASSQQGKPQHFGDGTRLSIL.